One TCR beta chain is described in this entry. Its antigen is as yet unknown. The J segment lost 0 bases and the V segment lost 8 bases, leaving 4 bases of the junction unmatched. The CDR3 sequence is 14 residues long. Germline loops: CDR1 SEHNR, CDR2 FQNEAQ (reference sequence). The data originate from a study of cytomegalovirus exposure and HLA in healthy donors. Primers for the PCR totalled 60 Vbeta and 13 Jbeta. Assay: immunoSEQ multiplex PCR; the TCRdb copy retains only in-frame clones and omits some. The repertoire has about 120,000 clones, 80% of them found once; the top ten carry approximately 10%. The study, taken as a whole, reports: The study found most TCR sequences rare, yet found some public TCRs in many donors. In vitro testing confirmed a few CMV-associated chains as specific for CMV antigens.

Sequenced: PBMCs. The gene calls are TRBV7-9 and TRBJ2-1; 7 bases match TRBD1. The sequence was obtained from a man aged 30 to 45 in good health and CMV-seropositive. The CDR3 region has the DNA TGTGCCAGCGGGGACAGAAGCTCCTACAATGAGCAGTTCTTC. Residues: CASGDRSSYNEQFF.